This T cell receptor (beta chain) appears in the sequencing data of a study of blood T cells in healthy people across ages. The use of a sample-barcoded 5' primer and a J-beta primer mix characterized a second PCR of roughly 7 to 11 cycles. Each cDNA was tagged by a template-switch adaptor containing 12 random nucleotides. One entry per CDR3 protein results from TCRdb running MiXCR on the 5' RACE reads. The sample has more than 1.4 million distinct CDR3 sequences, 35% to 45% seen once. This clonotype has a handful of counts. Its antigen is currently unknown. Study-wide results and caveats: Expanded clonotype shifts may have been confounded, as the donors had an unknown CMV status. Among T cells, TCR beta diversity per million cells dropped roughly linearly as age rose.

The CDR3 extends over 14 amino acids. The V gene's germline CDR1 is MNHEY and CDR2 SMNVEV (reference sequence). Each donor's blood draw was 7.5 to 10 milliliters of peripheral blood. The chain couples TRBV27 to TRBJ2-5, with 7 bases that match TRBD1. The DNA end is a closer match to TRBJ2-7, so the J assignment may be wrong. This TCR was sampled from a young woman in good health. What was sequenced was blood. In DNA, the CDR3 is TGTGCCAGCAGATCCGGGACAGTTCGCGCCGAGCAGTACTTC. This codes for CASRSGTVRAEQYF.